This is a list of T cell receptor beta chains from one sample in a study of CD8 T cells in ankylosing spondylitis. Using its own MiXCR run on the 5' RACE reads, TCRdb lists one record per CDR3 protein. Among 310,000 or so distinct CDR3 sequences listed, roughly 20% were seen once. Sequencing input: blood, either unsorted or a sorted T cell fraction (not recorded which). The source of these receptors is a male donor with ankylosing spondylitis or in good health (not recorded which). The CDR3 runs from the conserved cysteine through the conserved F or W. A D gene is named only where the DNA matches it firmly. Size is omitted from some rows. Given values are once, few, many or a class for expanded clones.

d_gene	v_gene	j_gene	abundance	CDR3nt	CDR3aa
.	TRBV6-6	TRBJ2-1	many	TGTGCCAGCAGTTGGACTCCCTACAATGAGCAGTTCTTC	CASSWTPYNEQFF
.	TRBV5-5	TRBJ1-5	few	TGTGCCAGCAGCTTGGCGACAGACAATCAGCCCCAGCATTTT	CASSLATDNQPQHF
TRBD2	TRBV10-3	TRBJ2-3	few	TGTGCCATCAGTGATGTGGGACTAGGGTTCCGGGATACGCAGTATTTT	CAISDVGLGFRDTQYF
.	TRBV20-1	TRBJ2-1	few	TGCAGTGCCGACGGGCGGGACTCCTACAATGAGCAGTTCTTC	CSADGRDSYNEQFF
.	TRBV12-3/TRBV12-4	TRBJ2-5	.	TGTGCCAGCAGTTTCGGCTGGGAGTACCAAGAGACCCAGTACTTC	CASSFGWEYQETQYF
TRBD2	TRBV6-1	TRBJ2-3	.	TGTGCCAGCACTCCTAGCGGCCTAAGCACAGATACGCAGTATTTT	CASTPSGLSTDTQYF
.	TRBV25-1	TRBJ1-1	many	TGTGCCAGCAGTGTTCCAGAGAACACTGAAGCTTTCTTT	CASSVPENTEAFF
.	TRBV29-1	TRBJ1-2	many	TGCAGCGTTGAGAGGGTGGCAGTTTATGGCTACACCTTC	CSVERVAVYGYTF
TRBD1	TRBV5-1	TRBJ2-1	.	TGCGCCAGCAGCTCCGGGACAGGGAGGTGGAGCCACAATGAGCAGTTCTTC	CASSSGTGRWSHNEQFF
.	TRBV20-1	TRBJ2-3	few	TGCAGTGCGCCCTACTATCTTACGGGCACAGATACGCAGTATTTT	CSAPYYLTGTDTQYF
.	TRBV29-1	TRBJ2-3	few	TGCAGCGTTCCGACTAGCACAGATACGCAGTATTTT	CSVPTSTDTQYF
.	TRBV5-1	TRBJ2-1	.	TGCGCCAGCAGCTTGGCCGGCAGTGGGTCCTACAATGAGCAGTTCTTC	CASSLAGSGSYNEQFF
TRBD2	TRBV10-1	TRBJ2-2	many	TGCGCCAGCAGTTTAGTAGCGGGGGCGAACACCGGGGAGCTGTTTTTT	CASSLVAGANTGELFF
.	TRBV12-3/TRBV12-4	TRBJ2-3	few	TGTGCCAGCAGTTTTGGTCCAGATACGCAGTATTTT	CASSFGPDTQYF
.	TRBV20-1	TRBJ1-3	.	TGCAGTGCTAGAGCCGTCAGGGAAGGGGACACCATATATTTT	CSARAVREGDTIYF
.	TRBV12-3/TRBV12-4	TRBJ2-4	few	TGTGCCAGCAGTCCAGGGGCGTCGCACAGTAAAAACATTCAGTACTTC	CASSPGASHSKNIQYF
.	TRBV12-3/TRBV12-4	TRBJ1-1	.	TGTGCCAGCAGTCTAAGGGTTCCTCACACTGAAGCTTTCTTT	CASSLRVPHTEAFF
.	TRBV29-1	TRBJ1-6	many	TGCAGCGTTGAAGATCGGGCAGGGACGCCCCTCCACTTT	CSVEDRAGTPLHF
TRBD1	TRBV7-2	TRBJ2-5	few	TGTGCCAGCAGCACAAGGACAGGGGGAGAGACCCAGTACTTC	CASSTRTGGETQYF
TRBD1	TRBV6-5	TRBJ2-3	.	TGTGCCAGCAGTTACTCGACAGGGTTTGAAGATACGCAGTATTTT	CASSYSTGFEDTQYF
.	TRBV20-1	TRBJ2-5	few	TGCAGTGCTAGAGATGGAAGGATCGTGAAACAAGAGACCCAGTACTTC	CSARDGRIVKQETQYF
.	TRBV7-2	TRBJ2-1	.	TGTGCCAGCAGCTTAGAAAGACGGTCCTACAATGAGCAGTTCTTC	CASSLERRSYNEQFF
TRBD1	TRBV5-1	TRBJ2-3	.	TGCGCCAGCAGCTTGGCGGACAGGGACACAGATACGCAGTATTTT	CASSLADRDTDTQYF
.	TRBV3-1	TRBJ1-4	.	TGTGCCAGCAGCCAAGAATCAACGGAAAAACTGTTTTTT	CASSQESTEKLFF
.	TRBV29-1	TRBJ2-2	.	TGCAGCGTTGTGCCGGGGGTCGACACCGGGGAGCTGTTTTTT	CSVVPGVDTGELFF
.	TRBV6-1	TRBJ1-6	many	TGTGCCAGCAGAGATTTTTCACCCCTCCACTTT	CASRDFSPLHF
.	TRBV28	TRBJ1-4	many	TGTGCCAGCAGTCCTCAGAATAATGAAAAACTGTTTTTT	CASSPQNNEKLFF
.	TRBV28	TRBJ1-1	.	TGTGCCAGCAGTTCGAGACAGGTCCTGTCAGCTTTCTTT	CASSSRQVLSAFF
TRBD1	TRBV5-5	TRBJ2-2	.	TGTGCCACCAGCTCCGCAGGGGGGACAGGTCGCCGGGAGCTGTTTTTT	CATSSAGGTGRRELFF
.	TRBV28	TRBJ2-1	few	TGTGCCAGCAGTTTCGGAACTGAGCAGTTCTTC	CASSFGTEQFF
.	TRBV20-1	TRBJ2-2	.	TGCAGTGCTGCGCCTCTAGGAACCGGGGAGCTGTTTTTT	CSAAPLGTGELFF
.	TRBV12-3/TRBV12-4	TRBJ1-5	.	TGTGCCAGCAGTTTCCGCGCCGGGACCTATAGCAATCAGCCCCAGCATTTT	CASSFRAGTYSNQPQHF
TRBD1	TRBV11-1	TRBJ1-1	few	TGTGCCAGCAGCTTAGCGACAGGGAGGTTACACACTGAAGCTTTCTTT	CASSLATGRLHTEAFF
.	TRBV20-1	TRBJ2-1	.	TGCAGTGCTCCCGACGAACTAGGCTACAATGAGCAGTTCTTC	CSAPDELGYNEQFF
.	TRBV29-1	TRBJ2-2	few	TGCAGCGTTGCGACCGTAGCCGGGGAGCTGTTTTTT	CSVATVAGELFF
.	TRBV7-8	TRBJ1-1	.	TGTGCCAGCAGCTTTACGGGTCGGATGAACACTGAAGCTTTCTTT	CASSFTGRMNTEAFF
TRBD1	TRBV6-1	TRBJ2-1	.	TGTGCCAGCAGCCCCCCGGGACAGGGGGCTGTCGATGAGCAGTTCTTC	CASSPPGQGAVDEQFF
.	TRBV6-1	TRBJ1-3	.	TGTGCCAGCAGGGACAGCTCTGGAAACACCATATATTTT	CASRDSSGNTIYF
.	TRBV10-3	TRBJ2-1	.	TGTACCATCAGTTCACTATCTCCGGGACCCAGACAATACAATGAGCAGTTCTTC	CTISSLSPGPRQYNEQFF
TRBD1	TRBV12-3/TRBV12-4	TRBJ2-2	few	TGTGCCAGCAGTACTCAGGGGGCGGTCACCGGGGAGCTGTTTTTT	CASSTQGAVTGELFF
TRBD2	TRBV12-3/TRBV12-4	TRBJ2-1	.	TGTGCCAGCACCATAAGCGGGAGGCACTACAATGAGCAGTTCTTC	CASTISGRHYNEQFF
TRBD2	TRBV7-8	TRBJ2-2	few	TGTGCCAGCAGCACCCATACGGGACTAGCGGGCACCGGGGAGCTGTTTTTT	CASSTHTGLAGTGELFF
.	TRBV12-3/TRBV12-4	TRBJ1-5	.	TGTGCCAGCAGCTCCAGGGGCGGTCAGCCCCAGCATTTT	CASSSRGGQPQHF
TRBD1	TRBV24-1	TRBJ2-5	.	TGTGCCACCAGTGACAGGACAGGGAGAGAGACCCAGTACTTC	CATSDRTGRETQYF
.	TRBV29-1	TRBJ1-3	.	TGCAGCGTTGAACGGGGAAACACCATATATTTT	CSVERGNTIYF
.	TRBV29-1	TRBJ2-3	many	TGCAGCGTTGTTAGGGGAGATACGCAGTATTTT	CSVVRGDTQYF
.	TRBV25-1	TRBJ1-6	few	TGTGCCAGCAGTGAATATTCAGATAATAATTCACCCCTCCACTTT	CASSEYSDNNSPLHF
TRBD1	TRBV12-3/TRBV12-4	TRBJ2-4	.	TGTGCCAGCAGTCCGGGGGACAGGGGAAACATTCAGTACTTC	CASSPGDRGNIQYF
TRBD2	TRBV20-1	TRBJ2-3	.	TGCAGTGCTAGAGCGCGGGGGGGATTTCGCACAGATACGCAGTATTTT	CSARARGGFRTDTQYF
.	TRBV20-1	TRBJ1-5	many	TGCAGTGCTATATGGGACAAAGGAAGGGTCAATCAGCCCCAGCATTTT	CSAIWDKGRVNQPQHF
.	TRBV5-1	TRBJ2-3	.	TGCGCCAGCAGCTTGGTGTCTCCTAGCACAGATACGCAGTATTTT	CASSLVSPSTDTQYF
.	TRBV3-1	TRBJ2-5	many	TGTGCCAGCAGCCAAGAGCCCGGGGAGACCCAGTACTTC	CASSQEPGETQYF
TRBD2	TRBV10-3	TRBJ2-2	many	TGTGCCATCAGGGCTGGCGGGGGGCCGAACACCGGGGAGCTGTTTTTT	CAIRAGGGPNTGELFF
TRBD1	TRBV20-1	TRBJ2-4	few	TGCAGTGCTAGGGACAGGGGTAAAAACATTCAGTACTTC	CSARDRGKNIQYF
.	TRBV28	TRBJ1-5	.	TGTGCCAGCAGTCTAGGAGGGAGTGGACTTGGTCAGCCCCAGCATTTT	CASSLGGSGLGQPQHF